One and the same sample provided the 32 T cell receptor beta chains below, sequenced in a study of T cell repertoires in cytomegalovirus infection. TCRdb independently ran MiXCR on the reads; one entry per CDR3 protein. Altogether about 530,000 distinct CDR3 sequences are present, 26% being singletons, with the ten largest covering about 13%. Specimen: PBMCs. These receptors were collected from a human donor in good health (CMV status not recorded). Some clones in this sample may be carry-over from other donors' samples.

This clonotype was observed a few times. The chain employs TRBV28 and TRBJ1-2; D gene unclear. The germline V and J ends were trimmed by 4 bases and 8 bases, with 17 bases remaining between them. The CDR3 loop spans 14 amino acids. Germline V lookup: CDR1 MDHEN, CDR2 SYDVKM. The CDR3, as DNA: TGTGCCAGCAGTTCCTACGGTCGCGGGTACGGCTACACCTTC. As protein: CASSSYGRGYGYTF.

This chain connects TRBV19 to TRBJ2-6, with D possibly TRBD1 on 5 matching bases. The CDR3 spans 17 residues. Between the trimmed V and J ends, which lost 3 bases and 2 bases, there was a span of 14 bases. CDR1 LNHDA and CDR2 SQIVND come from the germline V gene (reference sequence). The CDR3 DNA reads TGTGCCAGTAGTATTCAGGCCAGGGCGGCTGGGGCCAACGTCCTGACTTTC. Its translation: CASSIQARAAGANVLTF. Variable domain in full (rest from reference TRBV19 and TRBJ2-6): DGGITQSPKYLFRKEGQNVTLSCEQNLNHDAMYWYRQDPGQGLRLIYYSQIVNDFQKGDIAEGYSVSREKKESFPLTVTSAQKNPTAFYLCASSIQARAAGANVLTFGAGSRLTVL.

In this sample, this clonotype turned up a few times. The CDR3 region is CASSGRSNEQFF. The CDR3 nucleotides are TGTGCCAGCAGCGGACGGTCGAATGAGCAGTTCTTC. V and J are TRBV7-3 and TRBJ2-1, with no clear D. The CDR3 runs 12 residues. V was shortened by 5 bases and J by 7 bases, with 9 bases between the two germline ends. Germline CDR1 reads SGHTA; CDR2 reads FQGTGA.

In its sample, this clonotype was seen a few times. This rearrangement joins TRBV7-2 to TRBJ2-1; TRBD2 agrees at 13 bases. CDR1 is SGHTA, CDR2 FQGNSA, per germline. V lost 7 bases, J lost 7 bases, and 4 bases stayed unmatched. The CDR3 consists of 14 residues. CDR3 coding DNA: TGTGCCAGCAAAGGACTAGCGGGAGTGAATGAGCAGTTCTTC. Protein product: CASKGLAGVNEQFF.

This clonotype was detected many times. This chain joins TRBV7-8 and TRBJ2-1, with D perhaps being TRBD1 or TRBD2 (6 bases each). CDR1 is SGHVS, CDR2 FQNEAQ, per germline. V lost 1 base to trimming and J lost 6 bases, with 19 bases between them. This CDR3 spans 17 amino acids. DNA of the CDR3: TGTGCCAGCAGCTTAGGGTTCTTGGCGGGACATACCAATGAGCAGTTCTTC. Its translation: CASSLGFLAGHTNEQFF.

This chain joins TRBV29-1 and TRBJ1-1; 7 nucleotides agree with TRBD1. The CDR3 loop spans 14 amino acids. The V gene's germline CDR1 is SQVTM and CDR2 ANQGSEA. J lost 5 bases, V lost 6 bases, and 12 bases had no gene match. The CDR3 spells CSVQRQGRRTEAFF. In DNA, the CDR3 is TGCAGCGTGCAGCGACAGGGCCGGCGAACTGAAGCTTTCTTT.

The chain carries TRBV11-2 and TRBJ2-1; unclear D gene. Germline CDR1 SGHAT, CDR2 FQNNGV. This CDR3 has 15 residues. V was clipped by 5 bases and J by 3 bases, with 14 bases between them. The CDR3 here is CASSPVMSVYNEQFF. Written as DNA, the CDR3 is TGTGCCAGCAGCCCCGTAATGAGTGTCTACAATGAGCAGTTCTTC.

This sequence joins TRBV12-3 or TRBV12-4 and TRBJ2-5; TRBD2 might be the D (6 bases). V was clipped by 3 bases and J by 4 bases, with 9 bases between them. The CDR3 has 13 residues. The CDR3 DNA reads TGTGCCAGCAGTTTTGACGGGGGAGAGACCCAGTACTTC. It translates to CASSFDGGETQYF.

The V call is TRBV7-3, the J call TRBJ2-1; 9 positions match TRBD1. Unmatched junction bases numbered 6, after V lost 4 bases and J lost 8 bases. This CDR3 is 14 amino acids long. The germline V gene encodes CDR1 SGHTA and CDR2 FQGTGA. CDR3 bases: TGTGCCAGCAGCTGGGGACAGGGCGGCGATGAGCAGTTCTTC. Translation: CASSWGQGGDEQFF.

The chain carries TRBV25-1 and TRBJ2-7, with 9 bases fitting TRBD2. The V segment lost 6 bases and the J segment 4 bases; nucleotides outside the gene matches: 10. The CDR3 loop spans 15 amino acids. CDR1 and CDR2 (germline): MGHDK, SYGVNS. The CDR3, as DNA: TGTGCCAGCAGGAGGGTTAGCGGGAGAGAATACGAGCAGTACGTC. This sequence encodes CASRRVSGREYEQYV.

This clonotype appeared many times. This chain connects TRBV7-3 to TRBJ2-1, with 9 nucleotides matching TRBD2. CDR3 size: 16 residues. V lost 5 bases and J lost 6; bases outside the gene matches: 11. Looked up from germline, CDR1 is SGHTA and CDR2 is FQGTGA. The CDR3 DNA sequence: TGTGCCAGCAGCCAACCCCCGGGACTAGCTGGCAATGAGCAGTTCTTC. Its protein product is CASSQPPGLAGNEQFF.

This clonotype came up many times. The chain has TRBV5-5 and TRBJ1-2; no reliable D call. This CDR3 contains 14 residues. Germline CDR1 SGHKS, CDR2 YYEKEE (reference sequence). With 0 bases removed from V and 5 bases from J, the gap between germline ends came to 11 bases. CDR3 nucleotide sequence: TGTGCCAGCAGCTTGGCACCCAATGAATATGGCTACACCTTC. Protein: CASSLAPNEYGYTF.

For the CDR3, the DNA is TGTGCCAGCAGACCCGAGACCGGGGGACCCTACGAGCAGTACTTC. Translating it yields CASRPETGGPYEQYF. The rearrangement uses TRBV7-2 and TRBJ2-7, with TRBD2 as a possible D gene (6 bases). CDR3 size: 15 residues. V shed 6 bases and J shed 2 bases, with 17 bases lying between them. Germline V gene lookup returns CDR1 SGHTA and CDR2 FQGNSA.

The chain links TRBV20-1 to TRBJ1-6; no clear D gene. The CDR3 extends over 14 amino acids. Deletions cut 1 base from V and 3 bases from J, with 7 bases between. Germline V lookup: CDR1 DFQATT, CDR2 SNEGSKA (reference sequence). In DNA, the CDR3 is TGCAGTGCTAGAGCCCCGGGCTATAATTCACCCCTCCACTTT. It is translated as CSARAPGYNSPLHF.

V usage is TRBV10-3 and J usage is TRBJ2-7; 8 positions agree with TRBD2. The CDR3 totals 16 residues. Germline V CDR1 and CDR2: ENHRY, SYGVKD. V dropped 10 bases and J dropped 0; count of bases not matched to a gene: 14. CDR3 coding DNA: TGTGCCACTGTAGCGTTGACTAGCGTAGGCTCCTACGAGCAGTACTTC. As protein: CATVALTSVGSYEQYF.

This chain uses TRBV24-1 with TRBJ2-3; no clear D gene. The germline V gene encodes CDR1 KGHDR and CDR2 SFDVKD. Trimming removed 9 bases at V and 6 bases at J, with 9 bases between. The CDR3 loop spans 11 amino acids. This CDR3 is CATAWGDTQYF. DNA of the CDR3: TGTGCCACCGCCTGGGGTGATACGCAGTATTTT.

V usage is TRBV9 and J usage is TRBJ2-1; D gene unclear. The germline V gene has CDR1 SGDLS and CDR2 YYNGEE. V was shortened by 3 bases and J by 0 bases, with 10 bases between the two germline ends. The CDR3 is 15 amino acids. In DNA form, the CDR3 reads TGTGCCAGCAGCGGTACTTCTAGCTCCTACAATGAGCAGTTCTTC. Its protein product is CASSGTSSSYNEQFF.

This clonotype was detected only a few times. This chain connects TRBV19 to TRBJ1-5; 7 bases agree with TRBD1. The CDR3 has 16 amino acids. V was pared by 0 bases and J by 8 bases, with 10 bases of the junction left unmatched. In germline, CDR1 is LNHDA, CDR2 SQIVND (reference sequence). The CDR3 bases are TGTGCCAGTAGTATAGATCTGGGGACAGCCTACGAGCCCCAGCATTTT. This codes for CASSIDLGTAYEPQHF. The full variable domain, with the rest looked up from reference TRBV19 and TRBJ1-5, is DGGITQSPKYLFRKEGQNVTLSCEQNLNHDAMYWYRQDPGQGLRLIYYSQIVNDFQKGDIAEGYSVSREKKESFPLTVTSAQKNPTAFYLCASSIDLGTAYEPQHFGDGTRLSIL.

This chain links TRBV12-3 or TRBV12-4 with TRBJ2-2, with TRBD1 matching over 7 bases. With 6 bases clipped from V and 2 bases from J, the junction kept 6 bases outside the gene matches. This CDR3 has 15 residues. CDR3 coding DNA: TGTGCCAGCAGACAGGGGACGGTCAACACCGGGGAGCTGTTTTTT. This gives the protein CASRQGTVNTGELFF.

This chain links TRBV6-5 with TRBJ2-5; TRBD2 aligns across 9 bases. This CDR3 contains 18 residues. V was pared by 0 bases and J by 6 bases, with 14 bases of the junction left unmatched. Germline CDR1 reads MNHEY; CDR2 reads SVGAGI. The CDR3 coding sequence is TGTGCCAGCAGTTACTCGTTTTTGGATATAGCGGGAGCTCAGACCCAGTACTTC. Translated: CASSYSFLDIAGAQTQYF.

This clonotype has ten or more counts. The rearrangement uses TRBV7-2 and TRBJ2-1; 8 bases line up with TRBD2. The CDR3 runs to 14 residues. The junction had 7 bases not matched to a gene; V was cut back by 4 bases and J by 8 bases. The germline CDR1 and CDR2 sequences are SGHTA and FQGNSA. For the CDR3, the DNA is TGTGCCAGCAGCTGGGGGACTAGTGGGTATGAGCAGTTCTTC. Protein product: CASSWGTSGYEQFF. The whole variable domain, remainder taken from reference TRBV7-2 and TRBJ2-1, is GAGVSQSPSNKVTEKGKDVELRCDPISGHTALYWYRQSLGQGLEFLIYFQGNSAPDKSGLPSDRFSAERTGGSVSTLTIQRTQQEDSAVYLCASSWGTSGYEQFFGPGTRLTVL.

This chain joins TRBV28 and TRBJ2-7; D remains ambiguous. This CDR3 has 13 amino acids. CDR1 MDHEN and CDR2 SYDVKM come from the germline V gene. The ends were cut back, 4 bases at V and 6 bases at J, with 13 bases in the middle. CDR3 region: CASSWFRMSEQYF. CDR3 DNA: TGTGCCAGCAGTTGGTTTCGGATGAGCGAGCAGTACTTC.

With regard to this clonotype: Sequence at one end of the junction differs from germline and may be a read error. This chain joins TRBV27 and TRBJ2-1; D is possibly TRBD2 (5 bases). The CDR3 is made up of 14 amino acids. CDR1 and CDR2 from the germline V gene are MNHEY and SMNVEV (reference sequence). The CDR3 protein is CASSFDVRRNERFF. CDR3 in DNA: TGTGCCAGCAGTTTTGATGTTCGGAGGAATGAGCGGTTCTTC.

J is TRBJ1-2 and V is TRBV27; perhaps TRBD1 as D (6 bases). The CDR3 is 15 residues long. V gave up 2 bases and J gave up 4 bases, with 14 bases separating them. CDR1 and CDR2 (germline): MNHEY, SMNVEV (reference sequence). The CDR3 DNA reads as TGTGCCAGCAGTTTAAGGGGGGGGGAGTTCTATGGCTACACCTTC. Encoded protein: CASSLRGGEFYGYTF.

This clonotype was counted at least ten times. V usage is TRBV12-3 or TRBV12-4 and J usage is TRBJ1-5; 10 nucleotides match TRBD1. Germline trimming cut 6 bases from V and 6 bases from J; bases unmatched to any gene: 11. The CDR3 consists of 16 residues. CDR3 nucleotide sequence: TGTGCCAGCAGAGCTAGGACAGGGGGTTCGGGTCAGCCCCAGCATTTT. It codes for CASRARTGGSGQPQHF.

The V call is TRBV4-3, the J call TRBJ1-2, with D unclear. The CDR3 sequence is 14 residues long. Trimming cost V 0 bases and J 2 bases, with 7 bases left between them. In germline, CDR1 is LGHNA, CDR2 YSLEER. This CDR3 is CASSQDSGNYGYTF. In DNA, the CDR3 is TGCGCCAGCAGCCAAGATAGCGGAAACTATGGCTACACCTTC.

This clonotype turned up a few times. This chain uses TRBV7-9 with TRBJ1-1; no reliable D call. This CDR3 contains 15 residues. Germline assignment: CDR1 SEHNR and CDR2 FQNEAQ (reference sequence). V lost 2 bases, J lost 5 bases, and 15 bases lay in between. CDR3 residues: CASSLLWGEHTEAFF. CDR3 DNA sequence: TGTGCCAGCAGCTTATTATGGGGTGAACATACTGAAGCTTTCTTT.

The V and J genes are TRBV24-1 and TRBJ2-2; 13 bases map to TRBD2. There are 16 residues in the CDR3. Germline CDR1 KGHDR, CDR2 SFDVKD. With 4 bases clipped from V and 8 bases from J, the junction kept 6 bases outside the gene matches. CDR3 sequence reads: CATSDFGLAGAGELFF. CDR3 DNA: TGTGCCACCAGTGACTTCGGACTAGCGGGAGCTGGGGAGCTGTTTTTT.

The chain uses TRBV6-5 and TRBJ2-1; a possible D gene is TRBD1 (5 bases). This CDR3 has 14 residues. Looked up from germline, CDR1 is MNHEY and CDR2 is SVGAGI. V was clipped by 1 base and J by 3 bases, with 7 bases between them. CDR3 in amino acids: CASSYFTGYNEQFF. The DNA of the CDR3 is TGTGCCAGCAGTTACTTCACAGGCTACAATGAGCAGTTCTTC.

The chain has TRBV25-1 and TRBJ2-2, with TRBD2 identical over 10 bases. The CDR3 extends over 16 amino acids. Germline trimming cut 1 base from V and 4 bases from J; bases unmatched to any gene: 3. The germline V gene has CDR1 MGHDK and CDR2 SYGVNS. DNA for the CDR3: TGTGCCAGCAGTGAATTTGGGACTAGCGCCACCGGGGAGCTGTTTTTT. Residues: CASSEFGTSATGELFF. The full variable domain, rest sourced from reference TRBV25-1 and TRBJ2-2, is EADIYQTPRYLVIGTGKKITLECSQTMGHDKMYWYQQDPGMELHLIHYSYGVNSTEKGDLSSESTVSRIRTEHFPLTLESARPSHTSQYLCASSEFGTSATGELFFGEGSRLTVL.

In this sample, this clonotype turned up a few times. J is TRBJ2-3 and V is TRBV20-1; D possibly corresponds to TRBD2 (6 bases). This CDR3 is 14 amino acids long. V was pared by 1 base and J by 3 bases, with 11 bases between. The germline CDR1 and CDR2 sequences are DFQATT and SNEGSKA (reference sequence). In DNA, the CDR3 is TGCAGTGCTAGAGCGGGAGTTGCGACAGATACGCAGTATTTT. Translated, it gives CSARAGVATDTQYF.

V usage is TRBV10-3 and J usage is TRBJ1-5, with a tentative D call TRBD1 (6 bases). V dropped 10 bases and J dropped 6 bases, with 13 bases sitting between them. Per the germline V gene, CDR1 is ENHRY and CDR2 is SYGVKD. This CDR3 is built from 12 residues. Here the CDR3 DNA reads TGTGCCAGCAAATCACAGGGTCAGCCCCAGCATTTT. This gives the protein CASKSQGQPQHF.